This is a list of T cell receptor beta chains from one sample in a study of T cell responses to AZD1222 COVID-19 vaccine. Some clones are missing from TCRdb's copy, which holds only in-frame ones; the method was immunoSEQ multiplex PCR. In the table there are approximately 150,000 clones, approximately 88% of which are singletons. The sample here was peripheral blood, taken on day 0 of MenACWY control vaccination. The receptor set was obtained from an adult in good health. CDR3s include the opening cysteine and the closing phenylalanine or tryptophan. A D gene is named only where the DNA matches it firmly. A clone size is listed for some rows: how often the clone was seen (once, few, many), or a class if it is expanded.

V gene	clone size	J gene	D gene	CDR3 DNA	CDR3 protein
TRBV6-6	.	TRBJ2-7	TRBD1	TGTGCCAGCAGTGCCCGGGACAGGGGGCTGCTCGAGCAGTACTTC	CASSARDRGLLEQYF
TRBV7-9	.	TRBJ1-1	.	TGTGCCAGCAGCTTCAACGACAGCCCTGAAGCTTTCTTT	CASSFNDSPEAFF
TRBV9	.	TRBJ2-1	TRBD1	TGTGCCAGCAGCGTAGAGACAGGGTGGAATGAGCAGTTCTTC	CASSVETGWNEQFF
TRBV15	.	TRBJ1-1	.	TGTGCCACCAGCAGAGATGAGGACACTGAAGCTTTCTTT	CATSRDEDTEAFF
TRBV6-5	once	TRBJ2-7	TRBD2	TGTGCCAGCAGTTACTCGAGATTAGCGGGCCCCTACGAGCAGTACTTC	CASSYSRLAGPYEQYF
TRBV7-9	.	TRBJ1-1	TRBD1	TGTGCCAGCAGCTTAGCAATCTCCGGGACAGCAGCTTTCTTT	CASSLAISGTAAFF
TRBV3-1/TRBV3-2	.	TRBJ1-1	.	TGTGCCAGCAGCCCAGGCTTTGGGTTTGGGACTGAAGCTTTCTTT	CASSPGFGFGTEAFF
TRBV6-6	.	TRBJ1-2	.	TGTGCCAGCAGTTACACGACTGGTGGCTACACCTTC	CASSYTTGGYTF
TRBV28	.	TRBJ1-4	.	TGTGCCAGCAGTTTAAGTGGGGGGGATGAAAAACTGTTTTTT	CASSLSGGDEKLFF
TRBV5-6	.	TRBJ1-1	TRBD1	TGTGCCAGCAGTCGGAATTTAGGGACAGGGGGCATGAACACTGAAGCTTTCTTT	CASSRNLGTGGMNTEAFF
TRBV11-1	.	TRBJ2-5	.	TGTGCCAGCAGCAGGGGTTTCCAAGAGACCCAGTACTTC	CASSRGFQETQYF
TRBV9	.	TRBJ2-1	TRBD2	TGTGCCAGCAGCCCCCACCCCGGGGAGGGGCAGTTCTTC	CASSPHPGEGQFF
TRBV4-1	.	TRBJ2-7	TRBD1	TGCGCCAGCAGCCAATTCGACAGGGAGTTCTACGAGCAGTACTTC	CASSQFDREFYEQYF
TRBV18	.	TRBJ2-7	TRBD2	TGTGCCAGCTCACGAGGACTAGCGGAAGAGGGGGTGTACGAGCAGTACTTC	CASSRGLAEEGVYEQYF
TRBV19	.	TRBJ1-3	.	TGTGCCAGTAGTATGGAGGGGGGTCGAAACACCATATATTTT	CASSMEGGRNTIYF
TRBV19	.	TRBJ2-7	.	TGTGCCAGTAGTTTGGGCTTCTCCTACGAGCAGTACTTC	CASSLGFSYEQYF
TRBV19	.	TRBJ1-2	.	TGTGCGTCCCTGGGGGTGACGGCTAACTATGGCTACACCTTC	CASLGVTANYGYTF
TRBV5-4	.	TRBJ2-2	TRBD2	TGTGCCAGCAGCCCCAGGACTAGCGGGAGAACCGGGGAGCTGTTTTTT	CASSPRTSGRTGELFF
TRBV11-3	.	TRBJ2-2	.	TGTGCCAGCAGCTTGGCCAGGGTCACCGGGGAGCTGTTTTTT	CASSLARVTGELFF
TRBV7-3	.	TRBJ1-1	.	TGTGCCAGCAGCTTAGACAGCAAGATGAACACTGAAGCTTTCTTT	CASSLDSKMNTEAFF
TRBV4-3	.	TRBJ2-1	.	TGCGCCAGCAGCCAAGATTTCCGTGACAATGAGCAGTTCTTC	CASSQDFRDNEQFF
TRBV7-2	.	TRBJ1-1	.	TGTGCCAGCAGCGACCGGGACTGGCGGGATGAAGCTTTCTTT	CASSDRDWRDEAFF
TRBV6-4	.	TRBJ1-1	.	TGTGCCAGCAGTGACGGCCCGTTGGGGGGGCTCACTGAAGCTTTCTTT	CASSDGPLGGLTEAFF
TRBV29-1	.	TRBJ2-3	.	TGCAGCGTTGTGGAGGGTGCAGATACGCAGTATTTT	CSVVEGADTQYF
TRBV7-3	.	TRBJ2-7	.	TGTGCCAGCAGCTTAAGTAGTGACAGTGGCTACGAGCAGTACTTC	CASSLSSDSGYEQYF
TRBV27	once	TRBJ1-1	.	TGTGCCAGCAGTTTAGCCCCTTTTGTCGGAGAATTCAACACTGAAGCTTTCTTT	CASSLAPFVGEFNTEAFF
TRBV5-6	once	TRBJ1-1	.	TGTGCCAGCAGCTTGAGGGGAAACGGGAACACTGAAGCTTTCTTT	CASSLRGNGNTEAFF
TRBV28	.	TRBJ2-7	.	TGTGCCAGCAGTTTGGGGAGAGGCTGGACCGAGCAGTACTTC	CASSLGRGWTEQYF
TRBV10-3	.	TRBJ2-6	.	TGTGCCATCAGTGAGCGGGTCGCGCCGGTTTCTGGGGCCAACGTCCTGACTTTC	CAISERVAPVSGANVLTF
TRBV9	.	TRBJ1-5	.	TGTGCCAGCAGCGTAGGGATAACGGGCAATCAGCCCCAGCATTTT	CASSVGITGNQPQHF
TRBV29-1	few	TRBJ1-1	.	TGCAGCGTTGATAGTCAGCTCAACACTGAAGCTTTCTTT	CSVDSQLNTEAFF
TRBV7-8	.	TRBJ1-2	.	TGTGCCAGCAGCTTAGGGCCGTCGGGGGGCTACACCTTC	CASSLGPSGGYTF
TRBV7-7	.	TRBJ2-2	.	TGTGCTAGCAGCTTGCGACAAAACACCGGGGAGCTGTTTTTT	CASSLRQNTGELFF
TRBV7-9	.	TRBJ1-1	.	TGTGCCAGCAGCTTAGTCCTCGGGTTGACTGAAGCTTTCTTT	CASSLVLGLTEAFF
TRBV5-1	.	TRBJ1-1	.	TGCGCCAGCAGCCTAGGGTGGGGCGGAGGTGAAGCTTTCTTT	CASSLGWGGGEAFF
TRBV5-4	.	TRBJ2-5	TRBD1	TGTGCCAGCAGCTCTACAGGGACAGTGGAGACCCAGTACTTC	CASSSTGTVETQYF
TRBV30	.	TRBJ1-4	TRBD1	TGTGCCTGGAGTCTTAGACAGGGAGCCTTCTCTAATGAAAAACTGTTTTTT	CAWSLRQGAFSNEKLFF
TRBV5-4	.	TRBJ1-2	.	TGTGCCAGCAGCGGAACCGATGGCTACACCTTC	CASSGTDGYTF
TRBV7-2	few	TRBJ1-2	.	TGTGCCAGCAGTCAGGGGCAAGTCGCTAACTATGGCTACACCTTC	CASSQGQVANYGYTF
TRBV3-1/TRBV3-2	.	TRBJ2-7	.	TGTGCCAGCAGCCAGGCTATAGCGGCGGGGAACGAGCAGTACTTC	CASSQAIAAGNEQYF
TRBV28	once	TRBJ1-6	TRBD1	TGTGCCAGCAGTTTCCGGGACAGAGATAATTCACCCCTCCACTTT	CASSFRDRDNSPLHF
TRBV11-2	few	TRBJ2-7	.	TGTGCCAGCAGCTTAGGCAGGGTGAGAGAGCAGTACTTC	CASSLGRVREQYF
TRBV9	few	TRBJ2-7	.	TGTGCCAGCAGCGAGGGAGTCGGCGGTCCCTACGAGCAGTACTTC	CASSEGVGGPYEQYF
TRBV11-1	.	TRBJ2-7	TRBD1	TGTGCCAGCAGCCGAGGACAGGGGGCCAACGAGCAGTACTTC	CASSRGQGANEQYF
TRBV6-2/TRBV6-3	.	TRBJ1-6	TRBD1	TGTGCCAGCAGTCCGATACCGGGACAGGGGATCGCCAAATCACCCCTCCACTTT	CASSPIPGQGIAKSPLHF
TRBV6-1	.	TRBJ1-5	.	TGTGCCAGCAGTGAAGTGGCAGGGGATAGTCAGCCCCAGCATTTT	CASSEVAGDSQPQHF